Each of the 23 T cell receptor beta chains below was sequenced from the same sample in a study of blood T cells in healthy people across ages. It was with a sample-barcoded 5' primer and a J-beta primer mix that a second PCR of roughly 7 to 12 cycles was run. In TCRdb, the 5' RACE reads were re-called with MiXCR into one record per CDR3 protein. This sample has 650,000 to 700,000 distinct CDR3 sequences, with approximately 52% found just once. The specimen was blood. These receptors came from a woman older than 75 in good health.

The chain has TRBV11-2 and TRBJ2-5; D ambiguous. The J call is doubtful: the DNA matches TRBJ2-7 better. The CDR3 contains 14 residues. Germline lookup yields CDR1 SGHAT and CDR2 FQNNGV. The CDR3 region has the DNA TGTGCCAGCAGCTTACTCGGTACCTCCTACGAGCAGTACTTC. As protein: CASSLLGTSYEQYF.

The chain links TRBV20-1 to TRBJ2-1; D not certain. Looked up from germline, CDR1 is DFQATT and CDR2 is SNEGSKA (reference sequence). V dropped 3 bases and J dropped 7 bases, with 13 bases sitting between them. The CDR3 runs to 13 residues. The CDR3 reads CSASLGTVNEQFF. The DNA of the CDR3 is TGCAGTGCTAGCCTCGGAACAGTTAATGAGCAGTTCTTC.

There are many counts of this clonotype. The rearrangement joins TRBV10-3 to TRBJ2-5; D not resolved. This CDR3 spans 12 amino acids. Germline assignment: CDR1 ENHRY and CDR2 SYGVKD. The V and J ends lost 2 bases and 0 bases respectively, with 1 base between them. The CDR3 here is CAISEDQETQYF. CDR3 DNA: TGTGCCATCAGTGAGGACCAAGAGACCCAGTACTTC.

The rearrangement joins TRBV3-1 to TRBJ2-2; D may be TRBD2 (5 bases). The CDR3 runs 17 residues. The germline V and J ends were trimmed by 3 bases and 0 bases, with 14 bases remaining between them. Germline CDR1 LGHDT, CDR2 YNNKEL (reference sequence). Written as DNA, the CDR3 is TGTGCCAGCAGCCACCAAAAGCCAGCGGCGAACACCGGGGAGCTGTTTTTT. This codes for CASSHQKPAANTGELFF.

The chain couples TRBV5-1 to TRBJ2-5, with TRBD2 identical over 8 bases. This CDR3 is built from 18 residues. Unmatched junction bases numbered 21, after V lost 6 bases and J lost 5 bases. Germline V gene sequence: CDR1 SGHRS, CDR2 YFSETQ. CDR3 loop: CASTAWFGGVMSTETQYF. The CDR3 DNA follows: TGCGCCAGCACAGCTTGGTTCGGGGGGGTGATGTCTACGGAGACCCAGTACTTC.

The V and J genes are TRBV20-1 and TRBJ2-1, with 13 bases that match TRBD2. The ends lost 3 bases at V and 7 bases at J; junction bases unmatched: 3. The CDR3 consists of 14 residues. CDR1 is DFQATT and CDR2 is SNEGSKA in the germline V gene (reference sequence). The CDR3 spells CSARRTSGGNEQFF. The CDR3 DNA is TGCAGTGCTAGGAGGACTAGCGGGGGAAATGAGCAGTTCTTC.

The chain has TRBV29-1 and TRBJ1-1, with D possibly being TRBD1 (6 bases). V was pared by 4 bases and J by 1 base, with 10 bases between. Germline CDR1 reads SQVTM; CDR2 reads ANQGSEA. There are 13 residues in the CDR3. The CDR3 spells CSVVGDKNTEAFF. CDR3 bases: TGCAGCGTTGTAGGGGACAAGAACACTGAAGCTTTCTTT.

This clonotype has only one observation. The V call is TRBV6-2 or TRBV6-3, the J call TRBJ2-3; 8 bases match TRBD2. Germline CDR1 reads MNHEY; CDR2 reads SVGEGT. The CDR3 spans 16 residues. The ends lost 6 bases at V and 2 bases at J; junction bases unmatched: 10. CDR3 sequence reads: CASSTSRTSLTDTQYF. CDR3 DNA sequence: TGTGCCAGCAGCACTTCCCGGACTAGCCTCACAGATACGCAGTATTTT.

With regard to this clonotype: Being one base from a much bigger clone, this may be a read error. The V gene is TRBV24-1, the J gene TRBJ2-1; 7 bases are shared with TRBD2. J was trimmed by 2 bases and V by 3 bases; bases with no gene match: 9. Per germline, CDR1 KGHDR and CDR2 SFDVKD. The CDR3 totals 17 residues. DNA for the CDR3: TGTGCCACCAGTGATGCCCCCGGGCTAGCGGCCTACAATGAGCAGTTCTTC. Translation: CATSDAPGLAAYNEQFF.

To note about this clonotype: This may come from a read error, since a much larger clone is one base off. DNA of the CDR3: TGTGCCAGCAGTCGGGGGGGCTACGAGCAGTACTTC. Translation: CASSRGGYEQYF. The chain joins TRBV28 to TRBJ2-7, with 8 bases lining up with TRBD2. The CDR3 is made up of 12 amino acids. Germline assignment: CDR1 MDHEN and CDR2 SYDVKM. J lost 3 bases, V lost 5 bases, and 0 bases had no gene match.

J is TRBJ2-2 and V is TRBV5-1; TRBD2 matches at 14 bases. CDR3 size: 19 residues. V dropped 2 bases and J dropped 4; count of bases not matched to a gene: 10. CDR1 and CDR2 (germline): SGHRS, YFSETQ. CDR3 DNA: TGCGCCAGCAGCTTATCGGCCTGGACTAGCGGGAGGAGCACCGGGGAGCTGTTTTTT. Translated: CASSLSAWTSGRSTGELFF.

The chain recombines TRBV24-1 with TRBJ2-1, with D tentatively TRBD2 (6 bases). This CDR3 comprises 15 residues. Germline values: CDR1 KGHDR, CDR2 SFDVKD. Between the trimmed V and J ends, which lost 3 bases and 5 bases, there was a span of 13 bases. CDR3 sequence reads: CATSDPPGVDNEQFF. DNA for the CDR3: TGTGCCACCAGTGATCCTCCGGGGGTCGACAATGAGCAGTTCTTC.

This clonotype was picked up many times. The V call is TRBV5-1, the J call TRBJ2-1, with TRBD2 identical over 12 bases. Germline loops: CDR1 SGHRS, CDR2 YFSETQ. The CDR3 spans 16 residues. The V and J ends lost 5 bases and 5 bases, in that order; junction bases with no gene match: 8. CDR3 bases: TGCGCCAGCAGTTTTGGACTAGCGGGGAAAAACAATGAGCAGTTCTTC. Translating gives CASSFGLAGKNNEQFF.

The gene calls are TRBV20-1 and TRBJ2-5; tentative D call: TRBD2 (5 bases). Trimming removed 5 bases at V and 1 base at J, with 14 bases between. This CDR3 has 14 amino acids. CDR1 is DFQATT and CDR2 is SNEGSKA in the germline V gene (reference sequence). This CDR3 is CSAPPEAIQETQYF. In nucleotides, the CDR3 is TGCAGTGCTCCCCCGGAGGCAATCCAAGAGACCCAGTACTTC.

The rearrangement uses TRBV7-9 and TRBJ2-1; 8 bases line up with TRBD2. CDR3 length equals 17 residues. With 6 bases clipped from V and 5 bases from J, the junction kept 15 bases outside the gene matches. CDR1 SEHNR and CDR2 FQNEAQ come from the germline V gene (reference sequence). CDR3 nucleotide sequence: TGTGCCAGCAGAGGGGGAAGCGGGAGAAGGAGCCACAATGAGCAGTTCTTC. It translates to CASRGGSGRRSHNEQFF.

V and J are TRBV2 and TRBJ2-1; tentative D call: TRBD2 (5 bases). The closer fit of TRBJ2-7 to the DNA end suggests the J call may be wrong. Germline assignment: CDR1 SNHLY and CDR2 FYNNEI. The CDR3 consists of 16 residues. The CDR3 region has the DNA TGTGCCAGCAGTGATATGCGGAGGAGCTCCTACAATGAGCAGTACTTC. This codes for CASSDMRRSSYNEQYF.

In its sample, this clonotype was seen a few times. The V gene is TRBV3-1, the J gene TRBJ2-7, with 11 positions matching TRBD2. Germline V lookup: CDR1 LGHDT, CDR2 YNNKEL (reference sequence). Trimming removed 4 bases from V and 2 bases from J; junction bases left unmatched: 4. CDR3 length: 15 amino acids. CDR3: CASSPTSGSTYEQYF. CDR3 bases: TGTGCCAGCAGCCCTACTAGCGGGAGTACCTACGAGCAGTACTTC.

The V call is TRBV3-1, the J call TRBJ2-5; 7 positions match TRBD1. CDR1 and CDR2 from the germline V gene are LGHDT and YNNKEL (reference sequence). Trimming took 4 bases from V and 2 from J; bases not matched to a gene: 4. CDR3 size: 14 residues. The CDR3 nucleotides are TGTGCCAGCAGCCCACAGGGGTGGCAAGAGACCCAGTACTTC. Its protein is CASSPQGWQETQYF.

The chain carries TRBV20-1 and TRBJ2-1; the D gene is possibly TRBD2 (5 bases). TRBJ2-7 explains the end of the DNA better; the J call may be wrong. Per the germline V gene, CDR1 is DFQATT and CDR2 is SNEGSKA (reference sequence). CDR3 length: 13 amino acids. The CDR3 loop is CSARGSGYNEQYF. CDR3 sequence (DNA): TGCAGTGCTAGAGGCTCGGGGTACAATGAGCAGTACTTC.

This clonotype came up many times. The chain recombines TRBV6-5 with TRBJ2-1, with D possibly being TRBD2 (5 bases). V was pared by 4 bases and J by 9 bases, with 19 bases between. The CDR3 is made up of 15 amino acids. Germline assignment: CDR1 MNHEY and CDR2 SVGAGI. Here the CDR3 DNA reads TGTGCCAGCAGTTGGGGAAGGTCGGCGGGTATTGAGCAGTTCTTC. Translation gives CASSWGRSAGIEQFF.

This clonotype was recorded at least ten times. The gene calls are TRBV5-1 and TRBJ2-1; 7 nucleotides agree with TRBD1. CDR1 and CDR2 from the germline V gene are SGHRS and YFSETQ. The V segment lost 4 bases and the J segment 4 bases; nucleotides outside the gene matches: 11. The CDR3 is 16 amino acids. The CDR3 sequence is CASSRTVDRTYNEQFF. CDR3 sequence (DNA): TGCGCCAGCAGCCGCACAGTGGACAGGACTTACAATGAGCAGTTCTTC.

This chain connects TRBV20-1 to TRBJ2-7, with 11 bases that match TRBD2. Germline V lookup: CDR1 DFQATT, CDR2 SNEGSKA (reference sequence). The CDR3 covers 14 residues. Trimming cost V 1 base and J 7 bases; bases outside gene matches: 6. CDR3 DNA sequence: TGCAGTGCTAGAGGACTAGCGGGAATCAATGAGCAGTACTTC. Translated: CSARGLAGINEQYF.

This clonotype was found a few times. The chain combines TRBV12-3 or TRBV12-4 with TRBJ2-3; no firm D call. Trimming shortened V by 5 bases and J by 2 bases, and 14 bases separated the two germline ends. There are 15 residues in the CDR3. The CDR3 loop is CASSPAPYYTDTQYF. The CDR3 DNA follows: TGTGCCAGCAGTCCCGCCCCTTACTACACAGATACGCAGTATTTT.